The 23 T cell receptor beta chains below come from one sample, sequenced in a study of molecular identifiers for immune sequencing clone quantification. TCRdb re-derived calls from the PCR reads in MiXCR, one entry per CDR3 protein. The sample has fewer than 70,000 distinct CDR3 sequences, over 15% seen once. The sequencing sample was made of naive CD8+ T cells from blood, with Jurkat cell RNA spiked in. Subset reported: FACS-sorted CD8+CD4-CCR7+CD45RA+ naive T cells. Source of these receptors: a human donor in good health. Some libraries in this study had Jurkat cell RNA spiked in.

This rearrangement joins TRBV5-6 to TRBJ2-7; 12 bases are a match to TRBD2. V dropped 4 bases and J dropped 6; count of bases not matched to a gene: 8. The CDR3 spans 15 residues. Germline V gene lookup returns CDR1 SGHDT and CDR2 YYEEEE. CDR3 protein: CASSGTSGRICEQYF. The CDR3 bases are TGTGCCAGCAGCGGAACTAGCGGGAGGATATGCGAGCAGTACTTC.

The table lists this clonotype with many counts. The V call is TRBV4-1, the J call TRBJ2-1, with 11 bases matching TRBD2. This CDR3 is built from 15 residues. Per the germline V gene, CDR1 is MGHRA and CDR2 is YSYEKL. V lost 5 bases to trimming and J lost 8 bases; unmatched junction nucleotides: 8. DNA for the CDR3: TGCGCCAGCAGCGCAACTAGCGGGAGTTCCTATGAGCAGTTCTTC. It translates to CASSATSGSSYEQFF.

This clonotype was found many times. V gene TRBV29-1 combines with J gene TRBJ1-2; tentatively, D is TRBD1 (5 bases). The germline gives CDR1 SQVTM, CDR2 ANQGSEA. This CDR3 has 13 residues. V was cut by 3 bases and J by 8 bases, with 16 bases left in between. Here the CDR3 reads CSVDSGPKDGYTF. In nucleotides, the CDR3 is TGCAGCGTTGATTCAGGGCCCAAGGACGGCTACACCTTC.

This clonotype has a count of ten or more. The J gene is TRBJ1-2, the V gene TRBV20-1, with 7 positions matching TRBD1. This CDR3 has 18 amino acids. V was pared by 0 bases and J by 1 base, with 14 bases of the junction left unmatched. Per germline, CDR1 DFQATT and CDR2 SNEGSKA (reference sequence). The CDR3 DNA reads TGCAGTGCTAGAGATCTCTATGCTGACAGGGAAATTAACTATGGCTACACCTTC. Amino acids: CSARDLYADREINYGYTF.

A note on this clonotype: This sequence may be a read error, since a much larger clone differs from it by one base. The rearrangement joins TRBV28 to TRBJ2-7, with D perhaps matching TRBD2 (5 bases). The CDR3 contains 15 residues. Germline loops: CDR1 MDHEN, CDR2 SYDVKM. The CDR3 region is CATSLGVRSSYEQYF. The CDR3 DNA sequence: TGTGCCACCAGTTTGGGAGTTAGGAGCTCCTACGAGCAGTACTTC.

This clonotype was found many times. The CDR3 loop reads CASNDQPGQVTDTQYF. In DNA form, the CDR3 reads TGTGCCAGCAATGATCAACCGGGACAAGTCACAGATACGCAGTATTTT. J is TRBJ2-3 and V is TRBV2, with D tentatively TRBD1 (6 bases). Germline V CDR1 and CDR2: SNHLY, FYNNEI. Deletions cut 7 bases from V and 2 bases from J, with 19 bases between. This CDR3 has 16 amino acids.

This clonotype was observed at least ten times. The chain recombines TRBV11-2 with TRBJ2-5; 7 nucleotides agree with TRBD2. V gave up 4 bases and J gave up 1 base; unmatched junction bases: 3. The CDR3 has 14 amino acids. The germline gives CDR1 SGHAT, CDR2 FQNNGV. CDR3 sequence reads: CASSWQRGQETQYF. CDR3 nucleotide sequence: TGTGCCAGCAGCTGGCAGCGGGGCCAAGAGACCCAGTACTTC.

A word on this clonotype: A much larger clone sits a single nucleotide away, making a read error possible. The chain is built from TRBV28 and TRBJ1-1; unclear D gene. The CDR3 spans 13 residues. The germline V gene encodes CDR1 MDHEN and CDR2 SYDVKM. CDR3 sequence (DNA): TGTGCCAGCAGTTTATGGGGTAACACTCAAGCTTTCTTT. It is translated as CASSLWGNTQAFF.

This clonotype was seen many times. The CDR3 spells CASSLEAQYF. The DNA for the CDR3 is TGTGCCAGCAGCCTAGAAGCGCAGTATTTT. This chain uses TRBV7-9 with TRBJ2-3; D remains unclear. Germline CDR1 reads SEHNR; CDR2 reads FQNEAQ (reference sequence). V lost 5 bases and J 10 bases, leaving 7 bases between the germline ends. This CDR3 is 10 amino acids long. Supplemented by reference TRBV7-9 and TRBJ2-3, the full variable domain reads DTGVSQNPRHKITKRGQNVTFRCDPISEHNRLYWYRQTLGQGPEFLTYFQNEAQLEKSRLLSDRFSAERPKGSFSTLEIQRTEQGDSAMYLCASSLEAQYFGPGTRLTVL.

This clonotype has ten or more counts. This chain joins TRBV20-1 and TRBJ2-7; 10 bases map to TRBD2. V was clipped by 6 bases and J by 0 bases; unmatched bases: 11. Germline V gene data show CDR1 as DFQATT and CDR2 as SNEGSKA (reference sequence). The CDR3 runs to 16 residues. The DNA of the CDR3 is TGCAGTGCCCGGGTCTGGACTAGCGGCCACTCCTACGAGCAGTACTTC. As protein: CSARVWTSGHSYEQYF.

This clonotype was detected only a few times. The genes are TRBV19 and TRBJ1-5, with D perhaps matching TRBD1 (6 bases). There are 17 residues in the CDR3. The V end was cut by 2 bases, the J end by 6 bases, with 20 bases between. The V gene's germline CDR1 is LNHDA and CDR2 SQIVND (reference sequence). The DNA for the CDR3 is TGTGCCAGTAGTATAACCCCCCGGGGGCGGAAGGGTCAGCCCCAGCATTTT. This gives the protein CASSITPRGRKGQPQHF.

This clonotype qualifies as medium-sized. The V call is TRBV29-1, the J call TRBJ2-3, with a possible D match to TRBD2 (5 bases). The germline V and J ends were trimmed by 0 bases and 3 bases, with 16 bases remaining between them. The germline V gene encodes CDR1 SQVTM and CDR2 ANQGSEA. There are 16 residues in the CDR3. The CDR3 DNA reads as TGCAGCGTTGAAGATATCTTGGGAGAGGGTACAGATACGCAGTATTTT. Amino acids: CSVEDILGEGTDTQYF.

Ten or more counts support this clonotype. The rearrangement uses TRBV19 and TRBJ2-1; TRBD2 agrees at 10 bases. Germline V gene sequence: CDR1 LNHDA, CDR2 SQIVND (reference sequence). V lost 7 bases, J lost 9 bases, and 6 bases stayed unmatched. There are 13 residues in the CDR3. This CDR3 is CASTASGGPEQFF. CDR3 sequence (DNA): TGTGCCAGTACGGCTAGCGGGGGTCCTGAGCAGTTCTTC. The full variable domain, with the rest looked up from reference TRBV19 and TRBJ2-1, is DGGITQSPKYLFRKEGQNVTLSCEQNLNHDAMYWYRQDPGQGLRLIYYSQIVNDFQKGDIAEGYSVSREKKESFPLTVTSAQKNPTAFYLCASTASGGPEQFFGPGTRLTVL.

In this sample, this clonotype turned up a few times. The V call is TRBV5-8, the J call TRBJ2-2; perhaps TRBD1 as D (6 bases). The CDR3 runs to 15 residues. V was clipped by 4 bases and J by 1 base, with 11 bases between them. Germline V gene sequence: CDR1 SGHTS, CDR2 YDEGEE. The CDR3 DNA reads TGTGCCAGCAGCCCCGGGACATGGAACACCGGGGAGCTGTTTTTT. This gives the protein CASSPGTWNTGELFF.

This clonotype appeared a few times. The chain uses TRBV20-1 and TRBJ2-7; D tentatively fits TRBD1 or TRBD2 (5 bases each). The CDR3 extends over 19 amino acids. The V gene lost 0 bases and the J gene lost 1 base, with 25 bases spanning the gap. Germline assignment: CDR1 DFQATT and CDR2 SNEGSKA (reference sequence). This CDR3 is CSARDVGAVWGNESYEQYF. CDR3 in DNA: TGCAGTGCTAGAGATGTCGGTGCGGTGTGGGGGAATGAGTCCTACGAGCAGTACTTC.

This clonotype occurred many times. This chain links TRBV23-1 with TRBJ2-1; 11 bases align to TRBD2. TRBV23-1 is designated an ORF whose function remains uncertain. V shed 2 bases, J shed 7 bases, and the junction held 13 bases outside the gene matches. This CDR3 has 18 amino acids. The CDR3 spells CASSQKFPSGRLSNEQFF. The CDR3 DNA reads TGCGCCAGCAGTCAAAAATTCCCTAGCGGGAGGTTAAGTAATGAGCAGTTCTTC.

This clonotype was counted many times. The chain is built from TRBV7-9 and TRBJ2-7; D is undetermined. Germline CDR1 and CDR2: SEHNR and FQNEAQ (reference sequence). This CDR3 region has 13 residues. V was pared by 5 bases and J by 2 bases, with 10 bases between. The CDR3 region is CASSTAPPYEQYF. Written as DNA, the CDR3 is TGTGCCAGCAGCACAGCTCCGCCCTACGAGCAGTACTTC.

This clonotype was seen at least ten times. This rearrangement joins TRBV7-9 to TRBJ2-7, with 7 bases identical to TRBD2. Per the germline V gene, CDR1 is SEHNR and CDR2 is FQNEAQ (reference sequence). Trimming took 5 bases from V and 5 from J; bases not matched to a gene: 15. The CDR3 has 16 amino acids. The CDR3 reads CASSAVPGLSTNEQYF. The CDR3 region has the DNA TGTGCCAGCAGCGCTGTACCGGGACTATCAACGAACGAGCAGTACTTC.

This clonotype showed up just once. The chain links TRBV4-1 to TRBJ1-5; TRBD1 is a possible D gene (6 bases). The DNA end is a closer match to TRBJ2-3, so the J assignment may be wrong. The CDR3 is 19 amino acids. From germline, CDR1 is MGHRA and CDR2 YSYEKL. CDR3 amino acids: CASSQEGLAQGDRDQPQYF. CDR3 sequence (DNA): TGCGCCAGCAGCCAAGAAGGATTGGCACAGGGCGATCGCGATCAGCCCCAGTATTTT.

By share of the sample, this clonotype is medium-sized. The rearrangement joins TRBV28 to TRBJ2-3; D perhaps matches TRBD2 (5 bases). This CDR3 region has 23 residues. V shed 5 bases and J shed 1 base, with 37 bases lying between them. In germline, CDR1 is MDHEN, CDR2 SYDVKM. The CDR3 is CASSPPLKALLASPPWGTDTQYF. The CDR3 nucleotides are TGTGCCAGCAGTCCGCCACTAAAGGCCCTCTTAGCGTCACCCCCCTGGGGCACAGATACGCAGTATTTT.

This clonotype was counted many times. CDR3 in DNA: TGTGCCAGCACCTCCGTCGGGGAGCTGTTTTTT. It is translated as CASTSVGELFF. This chain links TRBV12-3 or TRBV12-4 with TRBJ2-2; D remains unclear. The V end lost 7 bases, the J end lost 7 bases, and 7 bases lay between the germline ends. The CDR3 has 11 amino acids.

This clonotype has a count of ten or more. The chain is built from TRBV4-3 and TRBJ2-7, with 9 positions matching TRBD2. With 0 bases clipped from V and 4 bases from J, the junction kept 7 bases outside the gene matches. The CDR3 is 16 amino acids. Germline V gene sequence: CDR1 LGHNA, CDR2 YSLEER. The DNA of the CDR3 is TGCGCCAGCAGCCAAGACCATAGCGGGAGAGGATACGAGCAGTACTTC. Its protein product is CASSQDHSGRGYEQYF.

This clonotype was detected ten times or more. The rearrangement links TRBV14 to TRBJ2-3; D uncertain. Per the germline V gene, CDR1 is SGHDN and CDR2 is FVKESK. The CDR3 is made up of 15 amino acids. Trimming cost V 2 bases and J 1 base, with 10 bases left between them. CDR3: CASSQLRVGTDTQYF. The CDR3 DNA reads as TGTGCCAGCAGCCAACTCCGGGTAGGCACAGATACGCAGTATTTT.